These 25 T cell receptor beta chains were sequenced from one sample in a study of cytomegalovirus exposure and HLA in healthy donors. Primers: 60 Vbeta forward and 13 Jbeta reverse. Profiled with immunoSEQ multiplex PCR; TCRdb holds only in-frame clones, not every one. The sample contains around 160,000 clones, about 72% of which appear only once. Sequenced: PBMCs. The receptors were sampled from a man aged 45-65 years in good health and CMV-seropositive.

The chain is built from TRBV30 and TRBJ2-2; D is ambiguous. With 0 bases removed from V and 2 bases from J, the gap between germline ends came to 4 bases. Germline V gene data show CDR1 as GTSNPN and CDR2 as SVGIG (reference sequence). The length of the CDR3 is 13 residues. CDR3 amino acids: CAWSVTNTGELFF. The CDR3, as DNA: TGTGCCTGGAGTGTAACTAACACCGGGGAGCTGTTTTTT.

The genes are TRBV30 and TRBJ2-7, with D possibly being TRBD1 (5 bases). Trimming took 1 base from V and 2 from J, leaving 9 bases between them. Germline CDR1 GTSNPN, CDR2 SVGIG (reference sequence). This CDR3 is 13 amino acids long. The CDR3 sequence is CAWSGEGAYEQYF. In nucleotides, the CDR3 is TGTGCCTGGAGTGGGGAAGGGGCCTACGAGCAGTACTTC.

A few counts support this clone. The chain is built from TRBV4-2 and TRBJ2-2; possible D gene TRBD1, 6 bases. The V end was cut by 3 bases, the J end by 1 base, with 15 bases between. This CDR3 has 17 amino acids. The germline V gene encodes CDR1 LGHNA and CDR2 YNFKEQ. This CDR3 is CASSQVTGPLNTGELFF. The DNA for the CDR3 is TGTGCCAGCAGCCAGGTTACAGGGCCTTTGAACACCGGGGAGCTGTTTTTT.

The chain is built from TRBV11-2 and TRBJ1-2; 8 bases are a match to TRBD1. Germline V gene sequence: CDR1 SGHAT, CDR2 FQNNGV. With 5 bases clipped from V and 5 bases from J, the junction kept 19 bases outside the gene matches. The CDR3 loop spans 18 amino acids. The chain's CDR3 is CASSQDVLLRDRIYGYTF. Written as DNA, the CDR3 is TGTGCCAGCAGCCAGGATGTCCTTCTTAGGGACAGGATTTATGGCTACACCTTC.

This clone was detected only a few times. This chain uses TRBV7-2 with TRBJ2-2, with TRBD1 identical over 10 bases. This CDR3 contains 15 residues. J gave up 6 bases and V 5 bases, and 6 bases lay outside the gene matches. The V gene's germline CDR1 is SGHTA and CDR2 FQGNSA. The CDR3 sequence: CASSAGTGVSGELFF. In DNA form, the CDR3 reads TGTGCCAGCAGCGCCGGGACAGGGGTCTCCGGGGAGCTGTTTTTT. Supplemented by reference TRBV7-2 and TRBJ2-2, the full variable domain reads GAGVSQSPSNKVTEKGKDVELRCDPISGHTALYWYRQSLGQGLEFLIYFQGNSAPDKSGLPSDRFSAERTGGSVSTLTIQRTQQEDSAVYLCASSAGTGVSGELFFGEGSRLTVL.

The chain employs TRBV12-5 and TRBJ2-2; 14 nucleotides match TRBD2. Germline V lookup: CDR1 LGHNT, CDR2 FRNRAP. V was pared by 4 bases and J by 5 bases, with 9 bases of the junction left unmatched. The CDR3 consists of 18 residues. The CDR3 coding sequence is TGTGCTAGTGGTTCCTTTACGGGACTAGCGGGGGAAACCGGGGAGCTGTTTTTT. Translated, it gives CASGSFTGLAGETGELFF.

The genes are TRBV7-9 and TRBJ1-2; D ambiguous. Germline V gene sequence: CDR1 SEHNR, CDR2 FQNEAQ (reference sequence). V dropped 3 bases and J dropped 6 bases, with 17 bases sitting between them. CDR3 size: 15 residues. In nucleotides, the CDR3 is TGTGCCAGCAGCTTTCTTAACAGTACTTATGATGGCTACACCTTC. This translates into CASSFLNSTYDGYTF.

The chain links TRBV27 to TRBJ1-2, with 10 bases identical to TRBD1. This CDR3 contains 15 residues. Germline V lookup: CDR1 MNHEY, CDR2 SMNVEV (reference sequence). The J segment lost 3 bases and the V segment lost 4 bases, leaving 5 bases of the junction unmatched. The CDR3 here is CASSSPDRGHYGYTF. CDR3 nucleotide sequence: TGTGCCAGCAGTTCCCCCGACAGGGGGCACTATGGCTACACCTTC.

The chain joins TRBV7-9 to TRBJ2-7; D perhaps matches TRBD2 (6 bases). Trimming took 5 bases from V and 0 from J, leaving 17 bases between them. CDR1 and CDR2 (germline): SEHNR, FQNEAQ (reference sequence). The CDR3 has 16 amino acids. The CDR3, as DNA: TGTGCCAGCAGCCCGGCCGGGGGAAGTAGCTCCTACGAGCAGTACTTC. Protein: CASSPAGGSSSYEQYF.

V usage is TRBV2 and J usage is TRBJ2-5, with D possibly TRBD2 on 7 matching bases. CDR3 length equals 15 residues. Germline V gene lookup returns CDR1 SNHLY and CDR2 FYNNEI. Between the trimmed V and J ends, which lost 6 bases and 5 bases, there was a span of 19 bases. CDR3 in amino acids: CASRAPAGAGETQYF. The CDR3 coding sequence is TGTGCCAGCAGGGCACCCGCGGGGGCAGGGGAGACCCAGTACTTC.

This chain links TRBV10-3 with TRBJ2-2; TRBD1 matches 11 bases. The CDR3 contains 14 residues. Germline CDR1 is ENHRY and CDR2 is SYGVKD. CDR3 amino acids: CVARGTGGTGELFF. CDR3 nucleotides: TGTGTCGCGCGGGGGACAGGGGGCACCGGGGAGCTGTTTTTT.

The V call is TRBV4-1, the J call TRBJ2-3, with D perhaps TRBD1 (5 bases). Germline-derived CDR1 and CDR2 are MGHRA and YSYEKL. The CDR3 has 12 residues. Trimming cost V 3 bases and J 7 bases, with 8 bases left between them. The CDR3 DNA is TGCGCCAGCAGCCAGGGGCGTTATACGCAGTATTTT. This gives the protein CASSQGRYTQYF.

This chain uses TRBV7-9 with TRBJ2-7; D might be TRBD2 (7 bases). The CDR3 loop spans 17 amino acids. The V gene's germline CDR1 is SEHNR and CDR2 FQNEAQ (reference sequence). V dropped 3 bases and J dropped 2 bases, with 20 bases sitting between them. For the CDR3, the DNA is TGTGCCAGCAGCTTCCCCCGGGCCGGGGGGCCCGCCTACGAGCAGTACTTC. This gives the protein CASSFPRAGGPAYEQYF.

As for this clone: Other nucleotide sequences from this sample produce the same CDR3. V is TRBV7-2 and J is TRBJ1-1; 9 nucleotides align to TRBD1. Unmatched junction bases numbered 2, after V lost 1 base and J lost 2 bases. CDR3 size: 15 residues. The V gene's germline CDR1 is SGHTA and CDR2 FQGNSA. The CDR3 protein is CASSLVTGGNTEAFF. The CDR3 region has the DNA TGTGCCAGCAGCTTAGTCACAGGGGGCAACACTGAAGCTTTCTTT.

This chain uses TRBV7-9 with TRBJ1-1, with D uncertain. The CDR3 length is 12 residues. Germline V lookup: CDR1 SEHNR, CDR2 FQNEAQ (reference sequence). Between the trimmed V and J ends, which lost 5 bases and 4 bases, there was a span of 8 bases. Written as DNA, the CDR3 is TGTGCCAGCAGCGCCACGGGCACTGAAGCTTTCTTT. Translating it yields CASSATGTEAFF.

The gene calls are TRBV7-2 and TRBJ2-4, with a weak D call TRBD2 (7 bases). The ends were cut back, 2 bases at V and 9 bases at J, with 14 bases in the middle. This CDR3 spans 14 amino acids. The germline gives CDR1 SGHTA, CDR2 FQGNSA. In nucleotides, the CDR3 is TGTGCCAGCAGCTTATCCAGGGGAGGGGGCATTCAGTACTTC. Translating gives CASSLSRGGGIQYF.

The rearrangement joins TRBV5-1 to TRBJ2-5, with D tentatively TRBD2 (6 bases). CDR1 and CDR2 from the germline V gene are SGHRS and YFSETQ. This CDR3 contains 14 residues. V was clipped by 5 bases and J by 1 base, with 12 bases between them. CDR3 DNA sequence: TGCGCCAGCAGTTATGGACTAAGCCAAGAGACCCAGTACTTC. This translates into CASSYGLSQETQYF.

V is TRBV5-6 and J is TRBJ2-2; 13 positions match TRBD2. This CDR3 has 17 amino acids. The trim removed 3 bases at V and 5 bases at J, leaving 7 bases unmatched. Germline V gives CDR1 SGHDT, CDR2 YYEEEE. The CDR3 here is CASSSRLAGGITGELFF. In DNA, the CDR3 is TGTGCCAGCAGCTCCCGACTAGCGGGGGGCATAACCGGGGAGCTGTTTTTT.

This chain uses TRBV4-3 with TRBJ2-1; TRBD2 matches 9 bases. CDR1 LGHNA and CDR2 YSLEER come from the germline V gene. This CDR3 is 20 amino acids long. Losses at the gene ends were 4 bases for V and 5 bases for J; bases not matched to a gene: 21. CDR3 loop: CASSPAGTPWIAGANNEQFF. The CDR3 DNA follows: TGCGCCAGCAGCCCAGCCGGTACGCCTTGGATAGCGGGGGCGAACAATGAGCAGTTCTTC.

This clone was seen only once. In the same sample, other DNA sequences code for this CDR3. The V call is TRBV5-1, the J call TRBJ1-1; D uncertain. Trimming left V 6 bases short and J 2 bases short, with 17 bases between. This CDR3 has 15 residues. CDR1 and CDR2 from the germline V gene are SGHRS and YFSETQ. The CDR3 region has the DNA TGCGCCAGCACCCCTTCACCGGGGTCCAACACTGAAGCTTTCTTT. Amino acids: CASTPSPGSNTEAFF.

The chain carries TRBV7-9 and TRBJ2-3; 10 bases agree with TRBD2. Germline V gene data show CDR1 as SEHNR and CDR2 as FQNEAQ (reference sequence). The CDR3 has 15 amino acids. Unmatched junction bases numbered 1, after V lost 2 bases and J lost 2 bases. CDR3 residues: CASSLLAGDTDTQYF. CDR3 DNA sequence: TGTGCCAGCAGCTTACTAGCGGGGGACACAGATACGCAGTATTTT.

The chain combines TRBV25-1 with TRBJ1-4; a weak D match, TRBD1 (6 bases). The CDR3 sequence is 14 residues long. Germline CDR1 MGHDK, CDR2 SYGVNS. The V and J ends lost 6 bases and 5 bases respectively, with 13 bases between them. The CDR3, as DNA: TGTGCCAGCAGGCAGACAGGAAGAAATGAAAAACTGTTTTTT. Protein sequence: CASRQTGRNEKLFF.

This rearrangement joins TRBV30 to TRBJ2-7, with 12 bases identical to TRBD1. Germline CDR1 reads GTSNPN; CDR2 reads SVGIG (reference sequence). The V gene end was trimmed by 0 bases and the J gene end by 7 bases; junction bases not matched to a gene: 7. This CDR3 is 15 amino acids long. This CDR3 reads CAWSVTGTGGREQYF. Written as DNA, the CDR3 is TGTGCCTGGAGTGTTACCGGGACAGGGGGCCGGGAGCAGTACTTC.

The rearrangement links TRBV5-5 to TRBJ1-4; D ambiguous. Germline V CDR1 and CDR2: SGHKS, YYEKEE (reference sequence). Trimming pared 7 bases from V and 7 bases from J, leaving 14 bases between. This CDR3 region has 13 residues. The CDR3 sequence: CASGFRGGEKLFF. In nucleotides, the CDR3 is TGTGCCAGCGGGTTCCGGGGAGGTGAAAAACTGTTTTTT.

This chain links TRBV9 with TRBJ2-7; 9 bases match TRBD2. CDR3 length: 15 amino acids. The germline V gene has CDR1 SGDLS and CDR2 YYNGEE. The junction had 7 bases not matched to a gene; V was cut back by 0 bases and J by 6 bases. The CDR3 is CASSVAAGGLSEQYF. The CDR3 DNA is TGTGCCAGCAGCGTAGCAGCGGGGGGCCTAAGCGAGCAGTACTTC.